Following are 7 T cell receptor beta chains from one sample sequenced in a study of T cells in Graves' hyperthyroidism and ophthalmopathy. Regions amplified from RNA transcripts were the TCR beta CDR3 regions. HTBI primers were used for first-round RT-PCR of the TCR CDR3. MiXCR, applied by TCRdb to the multiplex PCR reads, yields one record per CDR3 protein. Of 200,000 to 250,000 distinct CDR3 sequences in the sample, under 20% were seen once. Sequenced material: blood. Every receptor here comes from a middle-aged man with Graves' hyperthyroidism.

This clonotype has just a few counts. V gene TRBV11-2 combines with J gene TRBJ2-5; either TRBD1 or TRBD2 may supply D (5 bases each). Germline V lookup: CDR1 SGHAT, CDR2 FQNNGV. V shed 5 bases and J shed 5 bases, with 21 bases lying between them. The CDR3 has 16 amino acids. CDR3 sequence: CASSPYPTAPGETQYF. DNA of the CDR3: TGTGCCAGCAGCCCCTACCCGACAGCTCCGGGGGAGACCCAGTACTTC.

This sequence joins TRBV12-3 or TRBV12-4 and TRBJ1-4; D perhaps matches TRBD1 (5 bases). The CDR3 spans 16 residues. V was pared by 3 bases and J by 6 bases, with 17 bases between. The CDR3 region is CASSFNPGQGDEKLFF. The CDR3, as DNA: TGTGCCAGCAGTTTTAATCCCGGCCAAGGGGATGAAAAACTGTTTTTT.

This clonotype was seen at least ten times. The rearrangement uses TRBV3-1 and TRBJ2-3, with D possibly being TRBD2 (6 bases). The germline V and J ends were trimmed by 3 bases and 2 bases, with 15 bases remaining between them. This CDR3 region has 16 residues. Germline V gene data show CDR1 as LGHDT and CDR2 as YNNKEL (reference sequence). The CDR3 sequence is CASSQDTSPYTDTQYF. The CDR3 region has the DNA TGTGCCAGCAGCCAGGATACTAGCCCGTACACAGATACGCAGTATTTT.

The chain carries TRBV5-1 and TRBJ2-5; 16 nucleotides align to TRBD2. J lost 5 bases, V lost 4 bases, and 5 bases had no gene match. The CDR3 runs to 16 residues. Germline V gene sequence: CDR1 SGHRS, CDR2 YFSETQ. The DNA of the CDR3 is TGCGCCAGCAGCCCGGGACTAGCGGGAGGGCCGGAGACCCAGTACTTC. Its translation is CASSPGLAGGPETQYF.

The table lists this clonotype with a few counts. The chain uses TRBV28 and TRBJ1-3, with D possibly TRBD1 on 5 matching bases. Germline assignment: CDR1 MDHEN and CDR2 SYDVKM. The CDR3 covers 15 residues. Trimming took off 5 bases at V and 2 bases at J, with 13 bases between the two ends. The CDR3 nucleotides are TGTGCCAGCAGTAACCTGCAGGGTCCTGGAAACACCATATATTTT. As protein: CASSNLQGPGNTIYF.

This chain's CDR3 is CSAYGTSNTEAFF. DNA for the CDR3: TGCAGTGCTTACGGGACATCTAACACTGAAGCTTTCTTT. The chain employs TRBV20-1 and TRBJ1-1; a weak D match, TRBD1 (6 bases). V gave up 5 bases and J gave up 2 bases, with 12 bases separating them. The CDR3 has 13 amino acids. Germline CDR1 is DFQATT and CDR2 is SNEGSKA (reference sequence).

The genes are TRBV13 and TRBJ2-5; 8 positions match TRBD2. The CDR3 is 17 amino acids. Germline V gene lookup returns CDR1 PRHDT and CDR2 FYEKMQ (reference sequence). Trimming at V came to 5 bases and at J to 2 bases, leaving 13 bases not matched to a gene. The CDR3 protein is CASSESTSATLQETQYF. The CDR3 coding sequence is TGTGCCAGCAGCGAGTCGACTAGCGCAACCTTACAAGAGACCCAGTACTTC.